Given below is one T cell receptor beta chain in context. As yet, its antigen is unknown. The germline gives CDR1 MDHEN, CDR2 SYDVKM. The CDR3 has 16 amino acids. With 5 bases clipped from V and 3 bases from J, the junction kept 9 bases outside the gene matches. The record originates from a study of Ad26.COV2.S vaccination and SARS-CoV-2 variants. The treatment here: some 20 received Ad26.COV2.S at low or high dose, single or two shots; five or six received placebo; per-sample allocation not given. It was on day 63 after the first vaccine or placebo injection that samples were taken. An 18-55-year-old adult in Boston served as donor. Clones were read by immunoSEQ multiplex PCR, and TCRdb kept only the in-frame ones, dropping some. The sample yields around 300,000 clones, roughly 90% seen once. Findings and caveats of the study: Vaccinees reportedly had broad spike-specific CD8+ and CD4+ T cell responses. Placebo and vaccine recipients had non-spike TCR breadth that was similar. People given the vaccine had a wider spike-specific TCR breadth than placebo recipients did.

Specimen: peripheral blood, collected in a trial of Ad26.COV2.S vaccine versus placebo. This sequence joins TRBV28 and TRBJ2-3, with 9 bases aligning to TRBD2. The sequence derives from a person between 18 and 60 years old who received the Ad26.COV2.S COVID-19 vaccine or a placebo. In nucleotides, the CDR3 is TGTGCCAGCAGTGCCCCGGGACTAGCTTTGACAGATACGCAGTATTTT. Encoded protein: CASSAPGLALTDTQYF. Using reference TRBV28 and TRBJ2-3 for the parts outside the CDR3, the full variable domain is DVKVTQSSRYLVKRTGEKVFLECVQDMDHENMFWYRQDPGLGLRLIYFSYDVKMKEKGDIPEGYSVSREKKERFSLILESASTNQTSMYLCASSAPGLALTDTQYFGPGTRLTVL.